This T cell receptor (beta chain) was documented in a study of blood T cell repertoires in COVID-19. Study as a whole: Specimens from acute and convalescent COVID-19 originated in the United States, Italy and Spain. T cells, B-cell-depleted T cells, or PBMCs supplied cDNA or gDNA.

Authors' processing steps: For nucleated cells, counts were estimated from reference gene primer amplification. Assay: immunoSEQ multiplex PCR; the TCRdb copy retains only in-frame clones and omits some. The DNA gave D and trimming, while V, J and clone size come from that table. Of around 110,000 clones listed, 84% are singletons. The germline gives CDR1 SEHNR, CDR2 FQNEAQ (reference sequence). This CDR3 contains 13 residues. Trimming shortened V by 8 bases and J by 2 bases, and 11 bases separated the two germline ends. This chain joins TRBV7-9 and TRBJ2-3, with D tentatively TRBD1 (5 bases). The receptor was isolated from a human donor in a cohort sampled during active COVID-19. Sequencing used peripheral blood. Here the CDR3 DNA reads TGTGCCAGCGGGTCGACAGTCACAGATACGCAGTATTTT. Amino acids: CASGSTVTDTQYF.